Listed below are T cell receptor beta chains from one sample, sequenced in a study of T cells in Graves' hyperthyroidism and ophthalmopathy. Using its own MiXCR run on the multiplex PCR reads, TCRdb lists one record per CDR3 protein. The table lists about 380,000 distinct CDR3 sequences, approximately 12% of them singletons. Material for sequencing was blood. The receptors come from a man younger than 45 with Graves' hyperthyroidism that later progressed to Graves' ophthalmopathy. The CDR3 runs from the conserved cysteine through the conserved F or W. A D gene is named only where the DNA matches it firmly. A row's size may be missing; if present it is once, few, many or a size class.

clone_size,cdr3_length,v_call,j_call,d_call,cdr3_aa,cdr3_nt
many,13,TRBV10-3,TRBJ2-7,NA,CAISDRKFYEQYF,TGTGCCATCAGTGACCGGAAATTCTACGAGCAGTACTTC
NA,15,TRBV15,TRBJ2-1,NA,CATSRDIGRVNEQFF,TGTGCCACCAGCAGAGATATCGGCAGGGTCAATGAGCAGTTCTTC
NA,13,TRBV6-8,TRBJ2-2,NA,CASSYSMAGELFF,TGTGCCAGCAGTTACTCGATGGCGGGGGAGCTGTTTTTT
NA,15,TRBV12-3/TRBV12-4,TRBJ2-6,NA,CASSFIISGANVLTF,TGTGCCAGCAGTTTTATAATCTCTGGGGCCAACGTCCTGACTTTC
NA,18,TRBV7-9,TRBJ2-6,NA,CASSPRGGGNSGANVLTF,TGTGCCAGCAGCCCCAGGGGAGGGGGGAACTCTGGGGCCAACGTCCTGACTTTC
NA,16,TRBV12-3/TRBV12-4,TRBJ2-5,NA,CASTPTKGSTQETQYF,TGTGCCAGCACCCCTACCAAGGGCTCCACCCAAGAGACCCAGTACTTC
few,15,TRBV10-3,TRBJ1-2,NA,CAITGDSDSLYGYTF,TGTGCCATAACCGGGGATTCGGACAGTCTCTATGGCTACACCTTC
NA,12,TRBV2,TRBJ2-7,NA,CASSGPGYEQYF,TGTGCCAGCAGTGGGCCTGGCTACGAGCAGTACTTC
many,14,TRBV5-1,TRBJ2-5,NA,CASSLMGVGETQYF,TGCGCCAGCAGCTTGATGGGGGTCGGGGAGACCCAGTACTTC
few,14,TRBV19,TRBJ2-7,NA,CASSIVGGTYEQYF,TGTGCCAGTAGTATAGTTGGGGGAACCTACGAGCAGTACTTC